This T cell receptor beta chain was recorded in a study of memory CD4+ T cells and cytomegalovirus serostatus. For this clone: Its cognate antigen is unknown.

Repertoires were generated with immunoSEQ multiplex PCR, while TCRdb's copy carries only in-frame clones and drops some. The sample holds about 67,000 clones, roughly 76% seen once. Germline V lookup: CDR1 MNHEY, CDR2 SVGAGI. The V and J ends lost 4 bases and 6 bases respectively, with 15 bases between them. This CDR3 region has 14 residues. The sort gate was single viable CD3+CD4+CD8-CD45RO+ cells for memory CD4+ T cells. The study's findings and limits: The CMV-associated TCR signature appears largely within the CD4+ memory repertoire. Median bootstrapped AUC for CMV status was approximately 0.94 originally, less than 0.93 US-trained. Of 150 to 200 reported CMV TCRbeta sequences, some 67 were found in memory CD4+ repertoires.

The chain joins TRBV6-5 to TRBJ1-1; the D gene is possibly TRBD1 (5 bases). Sample: memory CD4+ T cells from blood. The TCR comes from an adult in good health and CMV-seropositive. DNA of the CDR3: TGTGCCAGCAGTTCAGGGTTTCTGGGAGCTGAAGCTTTCTTT. Translated: CASSSGFLGAEAFF.